This paragraph reports one T cell receptor beta chain. Its antigen is not identified. These data are taken from a study of CD8+ T cells in alopecia areata. Germline CDR1 SQVTM, CDR2 ANQGSEA. V was trimmed by 4 bases and J by 0 bases, leaving 9 bases between them. The CDR3 contains 14 residues. Study-wide results and limits: Clonality in lesional scalp, especially alopecia totalis/universalis, exceeded that of normal scalp.

RNA was isolated and reverse transcribed to cDNA, the sequencing template. Clones were read by immunoSEQ multiplex PCR, and TCRdb kept only the in-frame ones, dropping some. The repertoire consists of 150,000 or so clones, with about 87% occurring once and the leading ten covering about 15%. In alopecia areata patients, both lesional scalp punch biopsies and peripheral blood were collected. Isolation of CD4+ and CD8+ T cells from PBMCs was achieved by sorting. This clonotype originated in a human donor with alopecia areata. The chain carries TRBV29-1 and TRBJ2-2; no firm D call. The sample in question was CD8+ T cells sorted from blood, obtained at week 0. The CDR3 is CSVVSRPNTGELFF. CDR3 nucleotides: TGCAGCGTTGTTTCCAGGCCGAACACCGGGGAGCTGTTTTTT.